The following is a TCR beta chain sequence with its context. Germline-derived CDR1 and CDR2 are SGDLS and YYNGEE. The V end was cut by 0 bases, the J end by 7 bases, with 8 bases between. The CDR3 sequence is 14 residues long. The data belong to a study of CD8+ T cells in alopecia areata. Reverse transcription of extracted RNA yielded cDNA, which provided the sequencing template. The table came from immunoSEQ multiplex PCR; TCRdb's copy has only in-frame clones and leaves some out. The data show over 150,000 clones, around three fifths seen once. Treatment reported: oral pan-JAK inhibitor, 5-10 mg twice daily.

The TCR originated in a human donor with alopecia areata. Source: CD4+ T cells sorted from blood, taken at week 24, from a patient treated with tofacitinib. This rearrangement joins TRBV9 to TRBJ1-6; no clear D gene. CDR3 nucleotide sequence: TGTGCCAGCAGCGTAGAGGCAGAAAATTCACCCCTCCACTTT. It is translated as CASSVEAENSPLHF.